The entry that follows covers one T cell receptor beta chain sequence. The time point denotes: sample taken at primary tumor resection. Sequencing was performed on whole RNA extracted from tumor and nontumor lung tissue, or from frozen PBMC, and the material was left unsorted. Per germline, CDR1 SGHRS and CDR2 YFSETQ. The junction had 3 bases not matched to a gene; V was cut back by 5 bases and J by 2 bases. The CDR3 is 13 residues long. This entry comes from a study of spatial heterogeneity in lung cancer. As for the study in general: There were consistently more beta-chain sequences detected than alpha-chain sequences.

A distinct unique molecular identifier was carried by each TCR cDNA molecule. TCRdb itself ran the 5' RACE reads through MiXCR, one entry per CDR3 protein. The sample yields more than 80,000 distinct CDR3 sequences, 12% seen once. The chain uses TRBV5-1 and TRBJ1-1, with 7 bases identical to TRBD1. The sequence derives from a male donor with early-stage non-small cell lung cancer. The sequencing used PBMCs, collected at surgery. CDR3 amino acids: CASSRDSNTEAFF. In DNA, the CDR3 is TGCGCCAGCAGTCGGGACAGCAACACTGAAGCTTTCTTT. Looking up the rest from reference TRBV5-1 and TRBJ1-1 gives the full variable domain: KAGVTQTPRYLIKTRGQQVTLSCSPISGHRSVSWYQQTPGQGLQFLFEYFSETQRNKGNFPGRFSGRQFSNSRSEMNVSTLELGDSALYLCASSRDSNTEAFFGQGTRLTVV.